These T cell receptor beta chains were read from a single sample in a study of spatial heterogeneity in lung cancer. TCRdb used MiXCR to reprocess the 5' RACE reads, holding one entry per CDR3 protein. Of about 100,000 distinct CDR3 sequences in the sample, nearly 4.5% were seen once. The sample was lung tumor tissue, taken at surgery. Receptor source: a male donor with early-stage non-small cell lung cancer. CDR3s include the opening cysteine and the closing phenylalanine or tryptophan. The D gene is left open where the match is weak. Size tells how often a clone was seen (once, few, many) or the class of an expanded clone, and some rows leave it out.

j_call d_call v_call clone_size cdr3_nt cdr3_aa
TRBJ2-2 NA TRBV11-2 many TGTGCCAGCAGGGGGGGCGGCGGGGAGCTGTTTTTT CASRGGGGELFF
TRBJ2-1 TRBD1 TRBV7-9 few TGTGCCAGCAGCACCTGGGCCGGGACAGGGTCCTACAATGAGCAGTTCTTC CASSTWAGTGSYNEQFF
TRBJ1-1 NA TRBV6-6 many TGTGCCACGCTGGAGAGGGGCAACACTGAAGCTTTCTTT CATLERGNTEAFF
TRBJ2-1 NA TRBV10-3 many TGTGCCACCGCTCGCGGGGTGTTGGGGGAGCAGTTCTTC CATARGVLGEQFF
TRBJ2-1 TRBD2 TRBV7-9 many TGTGCCAGCAGTAGAGCGGGGAGCTCCTACAATGAGCAGTTCTTC CASSRAGSSYNEQFF
TRBJ2-1 TRBD2 TRBV20-1 many TGCAGTGCTAGAGGATCGAGCGGGAGGGCCTTGGATGAGCAGTTCTTC CSARGSSGRALDEQFF
TRBJ2-1 NA TRBV9 many TGTGCCAGCAGCGTAGGGGGTGAGCAGTTCTTC CASSVGGEQFF
TRBJ2-2 TRBD2 TRBV7-9 few TGTGCCAGCAGCCCCCAGCGGGCGGGAGGTGACGGGGAGCTGTTTTTT CASSPQRAGGDGELFF
TRBJ2-3 NA TRBV27 NA TGTGCCAGCAGTCCTCCGAGGACAGAGAGCACAGATACGCAGTATTTT CASSPPRTESTDTQYF
TRBJ1-5 NA TRBV6-5 many TGTGCCAGCAGTCCCGATTTCGGGGAAGACCAGCCCCAGCATTTT CASSPDFGEDQPQHF